The rows below give T cell receptor beta chains drawn from one sample of a study of response to subunit inactivated influenza vaccine. TCRdb processed the RT-PCR reads anew with MiXCR; each CDR3 protein has one entry. Of about 700,000 distinct CDR3 sequences listed, 15% to 19% are singletons. Sequences were derived from PBMCs from blood, sampled roughly 12 days after vaccination. The receptors were gathered from a middle-aged man who received an inactivated influenza vaccine. CDR3s include the opening cysteine and the closing phenylalanine or tryptophan. The D gene is left open where the match is weak. Size tells how often a clone was seen (once, few, many) or the class of an expanded clone, and some rows leave it out.

v_gene	d_gene	len	j_gene	abundance	CDR3aa	CDR3nt
TRBV25-1	-	14	TRBJ1-1	-	CASSESLGVTEAFF	TGTGCCAGCAGTGAATCTTTGGGGGTGACTGAAGCTTTCTTT
TRBV20-1	TRBD1	12	TRBJ1-5	few	CSAQGGNQPQHF	TGCAGTGCTCAGGGGGGCAATCAGCCCCAGCATTTT
TRBV15	-	15	TRBJ2-5	few	CATSRVRALGETQYF	TGTGCCACCAGCAGAGTCAGGGCCCTCGGAGAGACCCAGTACTTC
TRBV5-1	-	14	TRBJ2-1	many	CASSPDGGSNEQFF	TGCGCCAGCAGCCCTGACGGGGGCTCCAATGAGCAGTTCTTC
TRBV15	-	16	TRBJ2-5	few	CATSRDFPIAQETQYF	TGTGCCACCAGCAGAGATTTCCCTATTGCGCAAGAGACCCAGTACTTC
TRBV12-3/TRBV12-4	-	14	TRBJ1-1	many	CASSFKTLNTEAFF	TGTGCCAGCAGTTTCAAGACACTGAACACTGAAGCTTTCTTT
TRBV28	TRBD2	14	TRBJ2-4	many	CASASGRHITIQYF	TGTGCCAGCGCTAGCGGGAGGCACATAACCATTCAGTACTTC
TRBV28	-	14	TRBJ2-7	many	CASRPGAVSYEQYF	TGTGCCAGCAGGCCCGGGGCTGTCTCCTACGAGCAGTACTTC
TRBV7-6	TRBD1	17	TRBJ2-1	few	CASSLAIRDRTSRGQFF	TGTGCCAGCAGCTTAGCCATTCGGGACAGGACGTCTAGGGGGCAGTTCTTC
TRBV29-1	-	15	TRBJ2-3	few	CSVVGGITSTDTQYF	TGCAGCGTTGTCGGGGGAATAACTAGCACAGATACGCAGTATTTT
TRBV25-1	TRBD2	14	TRBJ2-1	few	CASSASSGSNEQFF	TGTGCCAGCAGTGCCTCTAGCGGGAGCAATGAGCAGTTCTTC
TRBV4-1	-	15	TRBJ1-5	few	CASSGGETSNQPQHF	TGCGCCAGCAGTGGTGGGGAGACGAGCAATCAGCCCCAGCATTTT
TRBV3-1	-	16	TRBJ2-3	many	CASSQGPGPGSDTQYF	TGTGCCAGCAGCCAGGGACCGGGCCCCGGCTCAGATACGCAGTATTTT
TRBV5-1	-	14	TRBJ1-4	-	CASSIGGADEKLFF	TGCGCCAGCAGCATTGGGGGTGCTGATGAAAAACTGTTTTTT
TRBV4-1	-	15	TRBJ1-5	few	CASSQGLQGGQPQHF	TGCGCCAGCAGCCAAGGTCTCCAGGGTGGTCAGCCCCAGCATTTT
TRBV6-2/TRBV6-3	-	16	TRBJ2-5	few	CASSYSSRGRGETQYF	TGTGCCAGCAGTTACTCGAGCAGGGGACGAGGAGAGACCCAGTACTTC
TRBV7-9	TRBD2	16	TRBJ2-7	-	CASSLDWGGSSYEQYF	TGTGCCAGCAGCTTAGATTGGGGGGGGAGCTCCTACGAGCAGTACTTC
TRBV28	TRBD1	15	TRBJ2-7	-	CASSSSGTEVYEQYF	TGTGCCAGCAGTTCTTCCGGGACAGAGGTCTACGAGCAGTACTTC
TRBV5-1	TRBD1	16	TRBJ2-5	-	CASSSGQGAYQETQYF	TGCGCCAGCAGCTCCGGACAGGGGGCCTACCAAGAGACCCAGTACTTC
TRBV20-1	TRBD2	15	TRBJ2-2	few	CSASTSGINTGELFF	TGCAGTGCTAGTACTAGCGGGATCAACACCGGGGAGCTGTTTTTT
TRBV5-1	-	15	TRBJ2-2	few	CASSPLQTNTGELFF	TGCGCCAGCAGCCCCCTACAGACGAACACCGGGGAGCTGTTTTTT
TRBV20-1	-	14	TRBJ1-2	-	CSTNQWGDNYGYTF	TGCAGTACCAACCAGTGGGGGGACAACTATGGCTACACCTTC
TRBV7-9	-	15	TRBJ2-3	-	CASSEGGPSPDTQYF	TGTGCCAGCAGCGAGGGGGGACCCTCGCCAGATACGCAGTATTTT
TRBV3-1	-	12	TRBJ2-7	few	CASSQDSEGQYF	TGTGCCAGCAGCCAAGATTCAGAGGGGCAGTACTTC
TRBV15	TRBD2	13	TRBJ2-7	few	CATRGGTTYEQYF	TGTGCCACCCGGGGAGGGACGACCTACGAGCAGTACTTC
TRBV9	-	15	TRBJ2-7	-	CASSVRTAPTYEQYF	TGTGCCAGCAGCGTGAGGACCGCCCCCACCTACGAGCAGTACTTC
TRBV2	TRBD1	16	TRBJ2-5	-	CASSPRDRDPPETQYF	TGTGCCAGCAGTCCCCGGGACAGGGATCCTCCGGAGACCCAGTACTTC
TRBV7-2	TRBD1	14	TRBJ2-7	many	CASSLVDRGGEQYF	TGTGCCAGCAGCTTAGTGGACAGGGGGGGCGAGCAGTACTTC
TRBV7-6	-	15	TRBJ2-3	few	CASSYMGFSTDTQYF	TGTGCCAGCAGCTATATGGGATTTAGCACAGATACGCAGTATTTT
TRBV24-1	TRBD1	16	TRBJ1-4	-	CATSESKGQRNEKLFF	TGTGCCACCAGTGAATCCAAGGGACAGAGAAATGAAAAACTGTTTTTT
TRBV28	TRBD1	17	TRBJ1-6	-	CASSFRDRGLIRSPLHF	TGTGCCAGCAGTTTCAGGGACAGGGGGTTAATACGTTCACCCCTCCACTTT
TRBV6-2/TRBV6-3	-	16	TRBJ2-4	few	CASSSSGPFGKNIQYF	TGTGCCAGCAGTTCTTCAGGGCCTTTCGGCAAAAACATTCAGTACTTC
TRBV5-5	-	15	TRBJ1-4	-	CASNLVAGDGGKLFF	TGTGCCAGCAACCTAGTCGCGGGTGACGGGGGAAAACTGTTTTTT
TRBV7-8	TRBD1	12	TRBJ1-2	-	CASSSQGGGYTF	TGTGCCAGCAGCTCGCAGGGGGGTGGCTACACCTTC
TRBV5-1	-	15	TRBJ2-5	-	CASSLAPGQGETQYF	TGCGCCAGCAGCTTGGCCCCCGGGCAGGGAGAGACCCAGTACTTC
TRBV7-2	TRBD2	16	TRBJ2-5	few	CASSITSGLEQETQYF	TGTGCCAGCAGCATAACTAGCGGGTTAGAACAAGAGACCCAGTACTTC
TRBV6-2/TRBV6-3	TRBD1	13	TRBJ2-3	few	CASKQGATDTQYF	TGTGCCAGCAAACAGGGGGCCACAGATACGCAGTATTTT
TRBV10-3	-	14	TRBJ1-4	few	CAISRKKGNEKLFF	TGTGCCATCAGTCGCAAAAAGGGGAATGAAAAACTGTTTTTT
TRBV20-1	TRBD1	15	TRBJ2-7	-	CSAHAAGTGPYEQYF	TGCAGTGCTCATGCAGCCGGGACAGGCCCCTACGAGCAGTACTTC
TRBV7-9	TRBD1	15	TRBJ2-5	-	CASSLNDRVRETQYF	TGTGCCAGCAGCTTAAACGACAGGGTGAGAGAGACCCAGTACTTC
TRBV20-1	-	11	TRBJ2-1	once	CSAPSGGEQFF	TGCAGTGCCCCCAGTGGCGGTGAGCAGTTCTTC
TRBV11-2	-	15	TRBJ2-1	few	CASSLDRASDYEQFF	TGTGCCAGCAGCTTAGATCGGGCTAGTGACTATGAGCAGTTCTTC
TRBV3-1	-	15	TRBJ2-3	-	CASSLTEGVTDTQYF	TGTGCCAGCAGCCTAACAGAGGGGGTCACAGATACGCAGTATTTT
TRBV5-1	TRBD1	15	TRBJ2-5	many	CASSLADRDFVTQYF	TGCGCCAGCAGCTTGGCGGACAGGGATTTTGTGACCCAGTACTTC
TRBV12-3/TRBV12-4	-	13	TRBJ2-2	many	CASSLGLTGELFF	TGTGCCAGCAGTTTAGGTCTTACCGGGGAGCTGTTTTTT
TRBV7-9	TRBD2	15	TRBJ2-1	few	CASSALAGAPNEQFF	TGTGCCAGCAGCGCACTAGCGGGTGCTCCCAATGAGCAGTTCTTC
TRBV7-2	-	16	TRBJ2-7	-	CASSLDVVRNSYEQYF	TGTGCCAGCAGCTTAGACGTAGTAAGAAACTCCTACGAGCAGTACTTC
TRBV12-3/TRBV12-4	-	12	TRBJ1-1	few	CASHRTNTEAFF	TGTGCCAGCCACAGGACGAACACTGAAGCTTTCTTT
TRBV12-3/TRBV12-4	-	14	TRBJ2-4	many	CASSLRQAKNIQYF	TGTGCCAGCAGTTTGCGACAAGCCAAAAACATTCAGTACTTC
TRBV2	-	11	TRBJ2-5	few	CASRPAGTQYF	TGTGCCAGCAGGCCCGCGGGGACCCAGTACTTC
TRBV5-4	TRBD1	16	TRBJ2-1	few	CASSPSTGRVYNEQFF	TGTGCCAGCTCACCCTCGACAGGGCGAGTCTACAATGAGCAGTTCTTC
TRBV20-1	TRBD2	14	TRBJ2-7	-	CSARGLAGDFEQYF	TGCAGTGCTAGAGGACTAGCGGGAGACTTCGAGCAGTACTTC
TRBV5-1	-	13	TRBJ2-5	-	CASSSHDGGTQYF	TGCGCCAGCAGCTCCCATGATGGAGGGACCCAGTACTTC